This paragraph reports one TCR beta chain. The entry originates in a study of glioma-infiltrating T cells after dendritic cell vaccination. Produced via immunoSEQ multiplex PCR; TCRdb's table is partial and in-frame only. The sample contains approximately 91,000 clones, around four fifths of which appear only once. The time point here: after dendritic cell vaccination, including at tumor progression/relapse. Isocitrate dehydrogenase mutation was absent in all glioblastoma patients. The CDR3 is 14 amino acids. The V end lost 8 bases, the J end lost 1 base, and 14 bases lay between the germline ends. Per germline, CDR1 LNHDA and CDR2 SQIVND (reference sequence).

The chain is built from TRBV19 and TRBJ1-1, with D unclear. The TCR originated in a human donor with glioblastoma. The material sequenced was blood, taken after dendritic cell vaccination. This CDR3 is CASADPGQNTEAFF. DNA for the CDR3: TGTGCCAGTGCTGATCCGGGTCAGAACACTGAAGCTTTCTTT.